Reported below is one TCR beta chain. What it recognizes is unknown. For TCRbeta, the library was prepared with unique molecular identifiers. TCRdb analysed the PCR reads with MiXCR anew, one entry per CDR3 protein. This sample yields hundreds of thousands of distinct CDR3 sequences, of which around 17% are seen a single time; under 6% belongs to the top ten. V lost 1 base, J lost 4 bases, and 7 bases stayed unmatched. The CDR3 contains 16 residues. CDR1 and CDR2 from the germline V gene are SGHTA and FQGTGA. This sample was taken from a study of T-cell reconstitution after alpha-beta-depleted transplantation in children. Study observations and caveats: As was reported, about two months after transplant, alpha-beta T cells came from several hundred expanded graft clones. T-cell numbers and diversity one year post-transplant derived largely from freshly generated T cells. The study traced high day-60 TCRbeta diversity in some patients to surviving recipient T cells and thymic progenitors.

The sequence was collected from a male patient younger than 18 who had a stem cell transplant for acute lymphoblastic leukemia, so the T cells may come from the graft donor. V gene TRBV7-3 combines with J gene TRBJ2-7; 10 bases align to TRBD2. This specimen consisted of PBMCs, mostly from graft donor cells, obtained 360 days after TCRalphabeta/CD19-depleted stem cell transplant. CDR3 DNA sequence: TGTGCCAGCAGCTTAAGGCCTAGCGGGAGTAGATACGAGCAGTACTTC. This encodes CASSLRPSGSRYEQYF.